Following are 18 T cell receptor beta chains from one sample sequenced in a study of blood T cell repertoires in COVID-19. Only in-frame clones appear in the TCRdb table, and some are missing; sequencing was by immunoSEQ multiplex PCR. The table lists 15,000 to 20,000 clones, just over 85% of them singletons. Material for sequencing was peripheral blood. The receptors come from a human donor in a cohort sampled during active COVID-19.

The rearrangement joins TRBV3-1 (or the pseudogene TRBV3-2) to TRBJ2-7, with D possibly being TRBD1 (5 bases). The CDR3 spans 18 residues. Germline V gene sequence: CDR1 LGHDT, CDR2 YNNKEL (reference sequence). V lost 1 base, J lost 3 bases, and 22 bases lay in between. CDR3 DNA: TGTGCCAGCAGCCAAGTAGGAAGCCCAGTGACAGCCTACTACGAGCAGTACTTC. The encoded protein is CASSQVGSPVTAYYEQYF.

V and J are TRBV7-9 and TRBJ2-5, with D perhaps TRBD2 (5 bases). This CDR3 has 14 residues. V lost 8 bases, J lost 2 bases, and 15 bases lay in between. Germline CDR1 SEHNR, CDR2 FQNEAQ (reference sequence). The CDR3 bases are TGTGCCAGCCCTTCGGGGAATAAACAAGAGACCCAGTACTTC. Translated: CASPSGNKQETQYF.

The genes are TRBV6-5 and TRBJ2-1, with 7 bases aligning to TRBD2. The CDR3 spans 13 residues. Germline trimming cut 8 bases from V and 10 bases from J; bases unmatched to any gene: 11. Germline V CDR1 and CDR2: MNHEY, SVGAGI. The CDR3 DNA reads as TGTGCCAGCGCGGCTCTGGGAGGGAGAGAGCAGTTCTTC. This gives the protein CASAALGGREQFF.

In its sample, this clone was seen once. The chain couples TRBV10-3 to TRBJ1-2; maybe TRBD1 (6 bases). Germline V gene sequence: CDR1 ENHRY, CDR2 SYGVKD. CDR3 size: 14 residues. The ends were cut back, 10 bases at V and 3 bases at J, with 18 bases in the middle. Here the CDR3 reads CATQQGLRDYGYTF. The CDR3 nucleotides are TGTGCCACTCAACAGGGCCTACGGGACTATGGCTACACCTTC.

The chain employs TRBV7-3 and TRBJ2-3, with D perhaps TRBD2 (5 bases). This CDR3 is 12 amino acids long. Trimming cost V 4 bases and J 6 bases, with 8 bases left between them. Germline CDR1 is SGHTA and CDR2 is FQGTGA. This chain's CDR3 is CASSSGGDTQYF. The CDR3 nucleotides read TGTGCCAGCAGCTCTGGCGGGGATACGCAGTATTTT. Full variable domain (remainder filled in from reference TRBV7-3 and TRBJ2-3): GAGVSQTPSNKVTEKGKYVELRCDPISGHTALYWYRQSLGQGPEFLIYFQGTGAADDSGLPNDRFFAVRPEGSVSTLKIQRTERGDSAVYLCASSSGGDTQYFGPGTRLTVL.

The chain combines TRBV7-9 with TRBJ2-3, with TRBD2 matching 8 bases. V was clipped by 5 bases and J by 5 bases; unmatched bases: 9. The CDR3 runs to 15 residues. The V gene's germline CDR1 is SEHNR and CDR2 FQNEAQ (reference sequence). This chain's CDR3 is CASSRTGTREDTQYF. CDR3 sequence (DNA): TGTGCCAGCAGCCGAACCGGGACTAGAGAAGATACGCAGTATTTT.

This clone occurred a few times. The chain employs TRBV11-2 and TRBJ1-5; D ambiguous. This CDR3 region has 13 residues. V lost 4 bases and J lost 9, with 13 bases in between. Germline V gene sequence: CDR1 SGHAT, CDR2 FQNNGV. The CDR3 here is CASSSSTFGPQHF. The CDR3 region has the DNA TGTGCCAGCAGCTCGTCTACCTTCGGGCCCCAGCATTTT. Complete variable domain (other parts from reference TRBV11-2 and TRBJ1-5): EAGVAQSPRYKIIEKRQSVAFWCNPISGHATLYWYQQILGQGPKLLIQFQNNGVVDDSQLPKDRFSAERLKGVDSTLKIQPAKLEDSAVYLCASSSSTFGPQHFGDGTRLSIL.

The chain combines TRBV10-3 with TRBJ2-1; a possible D gene is TRBD2 (5 bases). The V end lost 6 bases, the J end lost 4 bases, and 19 bases lay between the germline ends. From germline, CDR1 is ENHRY and CDR2 SYGVKD. The CDR3 is 16 amino acids. The CDR3 coding sequence is TGTGCCATCAGAAACATTACTGGAGGCTGGTACAATGAGCAGTTCTTC. This gives the protein CAIRNITGGWYNEQFF.

This CDR3 reads CASSTYRVRDTGELFF. The DNA of the CDR3 is TGTGCCAGCAGCACTTACAGGGTGAGGGACACCGGGGAGCTGTTTTTT. V usage is TRBV13 and J usage is TRBJ2-2; D might be TRBD1 (6 bases). From germline, CDR1 is PRHDT and CDR2 FYEKMQ (reference sequence). CDR3 length equals 16 residues. Trimming removed 5 bases from V and 3 bases from J, with 16 bases in between. Full variable domain (remainder filled in from reference TRBV13 and TRBJ2-2): AAGVIQSPRHLIKEKRETATLKCYPIPRHDTVYWYQQGPGQDPQFLISFYEKMQSDKGSIPDRFSAQQFSDYHSELNMSSLELGDSALYFCASSTYRVRDTGELFFGEGSRLTVL.

With respect to this clone: The junction does not match germline at one end; this may be a read error. The chain recombines TRBV18 with TRBJ1-5; D is possibly TRBD1 (6 bases). This CDR3 spans 15 amino acids. Germline CDR1 reads KGHSH; CDR2 reads LQKENI. The CDR3 sequence is CASSPPLQGNRPQHF. The CDR3 DNA reads TGTGCCAGCTCACCACCGTTGCAGGGGAATCGGCCCCAGCATTTT.

The V and J genes are TRBV13 and TRBJ2-1; 9 nucleotides align to TRBD2. V shed 3 bases, J shed 7 bases, and the junction held 7 bases outside the gene matches. CDR1 is PRHDT, CDR2 FYEKMQ, per germline (reference sequence). The CDR3 spans 15 residues. The CDR3 loop reads CASSFGAGGGNEQFF. CDR3 bases: TGTGCCAGCAGCTTTGGAGCGGGGGGCGGGAATGAGCAGTTCTTC.

The V and J genes are TRBV4-2 and TRBJ1-1; the D is unclear. Trimming pared 2 bases from V and 1 base from J, leaving 8 bases between. CDR3 size: 14 residues. In germline, CDR1 is LGHNA, CDR2 YNFKEQ. The CDR3 coding sequence is TGTGCCAGCAGCCAACCCACAGCGAACACTGAAGCTTTCTTT. This encodes CASSQPTANTEAFF.

The J gene is TRBJ2-7, the V gene TRBV12-3 or TRBV12-4; D unresolved. The CDR3 has 12 amino acids. Trimming removed 7 bases from V and 3 bases from J, with 10 bases in between. This chain's CDR3 is CASKPNNYEQYF. CDR3 coding DNA: TGTGCCAGCAAACCGAACAACTACGAGCAGTACTTC.

This chain joins TRBV5-1 and TRBJ1-1; D possibly corresponds to TRBD1 (6 bases). The germline V gene encodes CDR1 SGHRS and CDR2 YFSETQ. With 4 bases removed from V and 5 bases from J, the gap between germline ends came to 18 bases. This CDR3 is 15 amino acids long. The CDR3 spells CASSPVGGAGTEAFF. The CDR3 bases are TGCGCCAGCAGCCCGGTTGGGGGGGCGGGAACTGAAGCTTTCTTT.

The rearrangement links TRBV6-6 to TRBJ2-7, with D tentatively TRBD2 (5 bases). The CDR3 runs to 13 residues. Germline assignment: CDR1 MNHNY and CDR2 SVGAGI (reference sequence). V was clipped by 1 base and J by 5 bases, with 9 bases between them. The CDR3 bases are TGTGCCAGCAGTTACTACAAGGGAGACGAGCAGTACTTC. Its translation is CASSYYKGDEQYF.

The V gene is TRBV5-4, the J gene TRBJ2-7, with 11 nucleotides matching TRBD2. CDR3 length equals 16 residues. The V segment lost 1 base and the J segment 5 bases; nucleotides outside the gene matches: 8. Germline V gene sequence: CDR1 SGHNT, CDR2 YYREEE (reference sequence). The CDR3 coding sequence is TGTGCCAGCAGCTTGAATTTAGCTAGCGGGAGGCACGAGCAGTACTTC. Protein product: CASSLNLASGRHEQYF. The whole variable domain, remainder taken from reference TRBV5-4 and TRBJ2-7, is ETGVTQSPTHLIKTRGQQVTLRCSSQSGHNTVSWYQQALGQGPQFIFQYYREEENGRGNFPPRFSGLQFPNYSSELNVNALELDDSALYLCASSLNLASGRHEQYFGPGTRLTVT.

The V call is TRBV5-4, the J call TRBJ2-5; 9 bases fit TRBD2. This CDR3 comprises 15 residues. V lost 5 bases, J lost 4 bases, and 9 bases stayed unmatched. Germline V gives CDR1 SGHNT, CDR2 YYREEE (reference sequence). DNA for the CDR3: TGTGCCAGCAGATACCGCGGGGGGGCGGCAGAGACCCAGTACTTC. Translated, it gives CASRYRGGAAETQYF.

This clone has only a few counts. CDR3 amino acids: CASSSTGPQFQETQYF. CDR3 DNA sequence: TGCGCCAGCAGTTCGACAGGACCTCAATTTCAAGAGACCCAGTACTTC. This chain joins TRBV10-1 and TRBJ2-5, with D possibly matching TRBD1 (6 bases). Germline values: CDR1 WNHNN, CDR2 SYGVQD (reference sequence). V was cut by 5 bases and J by 2 bases, with 18 bases left in between. The CDR3 length is 16 residues.